This T cell receptor (beta chain) was recorded in a study of cytomegalovirus exposure and HLA in healthy donors. Whole-study findings and limits: Researchers catalogued approximately 170 TCR beta chains as cytomegalovirus-associated.

The PCR made use of 60 Vbeta and 13 Jbeta primers. In the original analysis: Unique TCR beta chains totaled some 80 million in a later count, with some 10 million of them shared. Sequenced by immunoSEQ multiplex PCR; TCRdb stores in-frame clones only, minus some. V and J calls and clone size are given by that table; D and trimming were obtained from the DNA. Of about 200,000 clones in the sample, less than 85% are singletons; the top ten hold about 0.63%. Looked up from germline, CDR1 is SQVTM and CDR2 is ANQGSEA. Trimming cost V 6 bases and J 3 bases; bases outside gene matches: 11. The CDR3 totals 15 residues. Of note for this clone: What it binds is not known.

The chain employs TRBV29-1 and TRBJ2-7, with 10 bases fitting TRBD1. The sample was PBMCs. The sequence was collected from a man younger than 35 in good health and CMV-seronegative. CDR3 in amino acids: CSVGFGDRGLYEQYF. Written as DNA, the CDR3 is TGCAGCGTGGGGTTCGGGGACAGGGGACTCTACGAGCAGTACTTC.